This is a list of T cell receptor beta chains from one sample in a study of T cell repertoires in cytomegalovirus infection. TCRdb reprocessed the reads with MiXCR, giving one entry per CDR3 protein. Here the sample spans 350,000 to 500,000 distinct CDR3 sequences, 30% to 40% being singletons. The specimen sequenced was PBMCs. All receptors come from a human donor in good health (CMV status not recorded). Some clones in this sample may be carry-over from other donors' samples. The CDR3 runs from the conserved cysteine through the conserved F or W. Each record gives: CDR3 DNA, CDR3 protein, J gene, V gene, clone size, D gene. A D gene is named only where the DNA matches it firmly. A clone size is listed for some rows: how often the clone was seen (once, few, many), or a class if it is expanded.

TGTGCCAGCAGTGCCCCGACTAGCGGGGTCTACAATGAGCAGTTCTTC	CASSAPTSGVYNEQFF	TRBJ2-1	TRBV12-3/TRBV12-4	many	TRBD2
TGTGCCACCACCGTCTCGGGGGAGAGGCAGCCCCAGCATTTT	CATTVSGERQPQHF	TRBJ1-5	TRBV28	once	-
TGCAGTGCCGAAGCGGGGGTCACAGATACGCAGTATTTT	CSAEAGVTDTQYF	TRBJ2-3	TRBV20-1	few	TRBD2
TGTGCCAGCAGCTCAATTCTTGGCGGGGCCAGCACAGATACGCAGTATTTT	CASSSILGGASTDTQYF	TRBJ2-3	TRBV7-8	many	-
TGTGCCACCTCCGCCCCCCTAGCGGGGAGCACCGGGGAGCTGTTTTTT	CATSAPLAGSTGELFF	TRBJ2-2	TRBV7-2	many	TRBD2
TGTGCCAGCAGTTTAGCCGGGACAGTCTATGGCTACACCTTC	CASSLAGTVYGYTF	TRBJ1-2	TRBV12-3/TRBV12-4	many	TRBD1
TGCGCCAGCAGCCCTCACATGGAACCCAATGAGCAGTTCTTC	CASSPHMEPNEQFF	TRBJ2-1	TRBV5-1	few	-
TGTGCCAGCAGCGTCGAGGGGTTTGACAATGAGCAGTTCTTC	CASSVEGFDNEQFF	TRBJ2-1	TRBV9	-	-
TGTGCCAGCAGTTTCCGGGACTCCACACTCAACACTGAAGCTTTCTTT	CASSFRDSTLNTEAFF	TRBJ1-1	TRBV12-3/TRBV12-4	many	-
TGTGCCAGCAGGAGACCGGGACAGGGGGTTTACGAGCAGTACTTC	CASRRPGQGVYEQYF	TRBJ2-7	TRBV6-6	few	TRBD1
TGTGCCAGCAGCCCCCCATCTGAACTGGCTGCGCAGTACTTC	CASSPPSELAAQYF	TRBJ2-7	TRBV7-2	many	-
TGTGCCACCAGTGATTTGAATGGGGGCATGGAGACCCAGTACTTC	CATSDLNGGMETQYF	TRBJ2-5	TRBV24-1	-	-
TGTGCCAGCAGGGAAGGGACAGCCCTCCACTTT	CASREGTALHF	TRBJ1-6	TRBV11-2	few	TRBD1
TGTGCCAGTAGTATAAAGACAGGGAATTCCTACAATGAGCAGTTCTTC	CASSIKTGNSYNEQFF	TRBJ2-1	TRBV19	-	TRBD1
TGCAGTGCGCGTCTAGCGGGGGGTAACACCGGGGAGCTGTTTTTT	CSARLAGGNTGELFF	TRBJ2-2	TRBV20-1	-	TRBD2
TGTGCCAGCTCACCACGGGGAGCACTTGGGGCCAACGTCCTGACTTTC	CASSPRGALGANVLTF	TRBJ2-6	TRBV18	-	-
TGTGCCAGCAGACAACGAATGGGACAGGGGAACACCGGGGAGCTGTTTTTT	CASRQRMGQGNTGELFF	TRBJ2-2	TRBV7-9	many	TRBD1
TGTGCCAGCACCCCAGGACAGGGAGGTGGCTACACCTTC	CASTPGQGGGYTF	TRBJ1-2	TRBV5-6	-	TRBD1
TGCGCCAGCAGCCTCGGATGGAGAGAGGGTGAAAAACTGTTTTTT	CASSLGWREGEKLFF	TRBJ1-4	TRBV4-3	few	-
TGTGCCAGCAGTCCGAAAGGACGTATCAATCAGCCCCAGCATTTT	CASSPKGRINQPQHF	TRBJ1-5	TRBV6-2/TRBV6-3	few	-
TGCGCCAGCAGCCAAGCGCCAGGGGGAGGGTTGAACACTGAAGCTTTCTTT	CASSQAPGGGLNTEAFF	TRBJ1-1	TRBV4-3	-	TRBD1
TGCGCCAGCAGCTCGACAATTGGGACTACCCTACCCACCGGGGAGCTGTTTTTT	CASSSTIGTTLPTGELFF	TRBJ2-2	TRBV5-1	-	TRBD2
TGTGCCAGCAGTTTAAGGACAGGGGATTATCAGCCCCAGCATTTT	CASSLRTGDYQPQHF	TRBJ1-5	TRBV12-3/TRBV12-4	many	TRBD1
TGTGCCAGCAGCTTAACGGTAAACACTGAAGCTTTCTTT	CASSLTVNTEAFF	TRBJ1-1	TRBV11-3	many	-
TGTGCCAGCAGCTACAATAGCGGGGGAGACCCGTGGGAGCAGTACTTC	CASSYNSGGDPWEQYF	TRBJ2-7	TRBV11-2	few	TRBD2
TGCAGTGCTAGCGTTAGCCGTGCCCGCTCCTACAATGAGCAGTTCTTC	CSASVSRARSYNEQFF	TRBJ2-1	TRBV20-1	-	-
TGTGCCAGCAGCTCAACGGGTAGCACTGAAGCTTTCTTT	CASSSTGSTEAFF	TRBJ1-1	TRBV7-9	few	-
TGTGCCAGCAGCTTAATACAGCCCTATAATTCACCCCTCCACTTT	CASSLIQPYNSPLHF	TRBJ1-6	TRBV7-8	-	-
TGTGCCAGCAGTTACGTGCTGAACACTGAAGCTTTCTTT	CASSYVLNTEAFF	TRBJ1-1	TRBV6-5	-	-
TGTGCCAGCAGCTTAGTCGGAGTATTTGGGACCGGGGCCAACGTCCTGACTTTC	CASSLVGVFGTGANVLTF	TRBJ2-6	TRBV7-2	many	-
TGTGCCAGTATTATCCGGGACAGAAGCGTGGAGACCCAGTACTTC	CASIIRDRSVETQYF	TRBJ2-5	TRBV19	-	TRBD1
TGTGCCAGCAGCTTAACAGGGAAAAATGAGCAGTTCTTC	CASSLTGKNEQFF	TRBJ2-1	TRBV7-2	few	-
TGCGCCAGCAGCTCACTAGCAGGGGATCTCAATCAGCCCCAGCATTTT	CASSSLAGDLNQPQHF	TRBJ1-5	TRBV4-1	few	-
TGCGCCAGCAGCTTGGTTCCGGGAAGCGAAAAACTGTTTTTT	CASSLVPGSEKLFF	TRBJ1-4	TRBV5-1	-	-
TGCAGTGCTAGACTTCATGGAGCAGATACGCAGTATTTT	CSARLHGADTQYF	TRBJ2-3	TRBV20-1	-	-
TGTGCCAGCAGTTTGGTAGGGTTTGGCTACACCTTC	CASSLVGFGYTF	TRBJ1-2	TRBV28	-	-
TGTGCCAGCAGCTCCAAGGAAGGGGCCCCGGCGGGAGATACGCAGTATTTT	CASSSKEGAPAGDTQYF	TRBJ2-3	TRBV7-2	many	-
TGTGCCAGCAGCCCACCCCGGAGGGGAAACGAGCAGTACTTC	CASSPPRRGNEQYF	TRBJ2-7	TRBV7-9	-	-
TGTGCCAGCAGCTTAGAGGGACCTCCTAACTATGGCTACACCTTC	CASSLEGPPNYGYTF	TRBJ1-2	TRBV7-2	many	-
TGTGCCAGCAGTCCCTTGAGGGATTCACCCCTCCACTTT	CASSPLRDSPLHF	TRBJ1-6	TRBV12-3/TRBV12-4	-	-
TGCGCCAGCGCGACAGGGGATTCCACCGGGGAGCTGTTTTTT	CASATGDSTGELFF	TRBJ2-2	TRBV4-1	-	TRBD1
TGTGCCAGCAGTTTAGCGCCTCCGGGACTAGCGGGGGTTGAGCAGTTCTTC	CASSLAPPGLAGVEQFF	TRBJ2-1	TRBV12-3/TRBV12-4	-	TRBD2
TGTGCCAGCAGCTTTGAGGTTAGCTCCTACAATGAGCAGTTCTTC	CASSFEVSSYNEQFF	TRBJ2-1	TRBV7-9	-	-
TGTGCCAGCAGCTCGGGGGGGCGGGATGAGCAGTTCTTC	CASSSGGRDEQFF	TRBJ2-1	TRBV5-6	few	TRBD2
TGTGCCAGTAGGCCGACTGCGACCCATGAAAAACTGTTTTTT	CASRPTATHEKLFF	TRBJ1-4	TRBV19	few	-
TGTGCCAGCAGCTTATTTTTGGCTGGCTACACCTTC	CASSLFLAGYTF	TRBJ1-2	TRBV7-4	-	-
TGTGCCAGCAGTTACCCCTCAGGGACAACCGGAAGCACAGATACGCAGTATTTT	CASSYPSGTTGSTDTQYF	TRBJ2-3	TRBV6-6	few	-
TGTGCCATCAGTGAGGGGGAGGTTGAGACCCAGTACTTC	CAISEGEVETQYF	TRBJ2-5	TRBV10-3	-	-
TGTGCCAGCAGCTTCCGACAGGGTGCAGATCAGCCCCAGCATTTT	CASSFRQGADQPQHF	TRBJ1-5	TRBV11-2	-	TRBD1
TGCAGTGCTAGGACAGGGGAGCACAATCAGCCCCAGCATTTT	CSARTGEHNQPQHF	TRBJ1-5	TRBV20-1	-	TRBD1
TGTGCCAGCAGCTTAATCGGGGGCTCGGGTGGCTACACCTTC	CASSLIGGSGGYTF	TRBJ1-2	TRBV7-6	few	-
TGTGCCAGCAGCTTGGCCGGGACTAGCGGGGGGGCCCGGGAGACCCAGTACTTC	CASSLAGTSGGARETQYF	TRBJ2-5	TRBV5-3	-	TRBD2
TGTGCCAGCAGCCACTCCGTTACCTACGAGCAGTACTTC	CASSHSVTYEQYF	TRBJ2-7	TRBV6-2/TRBV6-3	-	-
TGTGCCAGCTCACCACGGAATATGAACTATGGCTACACCTTC	CASSPRNMNYGYTF	TRBJ1-2	TRBV18	-	-
TGCAGTGCTAGTAAGCTAGCGGGGGATCCCTACGAGCAGTACTTC	CSASKLAGDPYEQYF	TRBJ2-7	TRBV20-1	-	TRBD2